The subject of this entry is one TCR beta chain. The entry originates in a study of blood T cells in healthy people across ages. For the second PCR, which ran for 7 to 11 cycles, a sample-barcoded 5' primer and a J-beta primer mix were used. A tag from a template-switch adaptor with 12 random nucleotides marked each cDNA molecule. Each CDR3 protein gets one entry after TCRdb re-called the 5' RACE reads with MiXCR. The sample holds 600,000 to 1,000,000 distinct CDR3 sequences, about 62% seen once. V dropped 8 bases and J dropped 0 bases, with 13 bases sitting between them. This CDR3 contains 13 residues. CDR1 and CDR2 from the germline V gene are DFQATT and SNEGSKA (reference sequence).

The sequencing input was blood. The genes are TRBV20-1 and TRBJ1-1, with a weak D call TRBD1 (5 bases). The sequence was obtained from a man aged 30-40 years in good health. The CDR3 region has the DNA TGCAGTTATCCAGGGAAATTGAACACTGAAGCTTTCTTT. It codes for CSYPGKLNTEAFF.